One and the same sample provided the 15 T cell receptor beta chains below, sequenced in a study of T-cell reconstitution after alpha-beta-depleted transplantation in children. As it was prepared, the TCRbeta library received unique molecular identifiers. TCRdb reprocessed the PCR reads with MiXCR, giving one entry per CDR3 protein. Here the sample spans around 210,000 distinct CDR3 sequences, approximately 6.9% being singletons. This sample comprised PBMCs, obtained before TCRalphabeta/CD19-depleted stem cell transplant. Receptor source: a boy aged 2-9 years with acute lymphoblastic leukemia, due to receive a stem cell transplant.

This clonotype was found many times. The V call is TRBV20-1, the J call TRBJ2-7; 8 nucleotides match TRBD2. The CDR3 totals 15 residues. CDR1 DFQATT and CDR2 SNEGSKA come from the germline V gene (reference sequence). J lost 6 bases, V lost 3 bases, and 13 bases had no gene match. The CDR3 loop is CSASLPLAGKAEQYF. The DNA for the CDR3 is TGCAGTGCTAGCCTTCCCTTAGCGGGGAAGGCCGAGCAGTACTTC.

This clonotype was observed at least ten times. V gene TRBV28 combines with J gene TRBJ2-1, with no clear D. The V end was cut by 1 base, the J end by 9 bases, with 7 bases between. The CDR3 is made up of 12 amino acids. The germline gives CDR1 MDHEN, CDR2 SYDVKM. The CDR3 nucleotides read TGTGCCAGCAGTTTATACTGGGCTGAGCAGTTCTTC. Protein: CASSLYWAEQFF.

This chain links TRBV11-2 with TRBJ2-7; 9 bases are shared with TRBD1. Per germline, CDR1 SGHAT and CDR2 FQNNGV. V lost 5 bases to trimming and J lost 2 bases; unmatched junction nucleotides: 4. This CDR3 has 14 residues. CDR3 in amino acids: CASSRRTGAYEQYF. The CDR3 DNA follows: TGTGCCAGCAGCCGAAGGACAGGGGCCTACGAGCAGTACTTC.

Ten or more counts support this clonotype. V and J are TRBV2 and TRBJ2-7, with 8 bases matching TRBD1. The germline V gene encodes CDR1 SNHLY and CDR2 FYNNEI. The CDR3 has 14 residues. Germline trimming cut 4 bases from V and 3 bases from J; bases unmatched to any gene: 5. CDR3: CASSVTGGSYEQYF. The CDR3 nucleotides read TGTGCCAGCAGTGTCACAGGGGGTAGCTACGAGCAGTACTTC.

A few counts support this clonotype. The V call is TRBV7-9, the J call TRBJ2-5, with D perhaps matching TRBD2 (6 bases). The CDR3 runs 15 residues. Germline V gives CDR1 SEHNR, CDR2 FQNEAQ (reference sequence). Trimming removed 5 bases from V and 2 bases from J, with 15 bases in between. The CDR3 sequence: CASSPTLAGQETQYF. The CDR3 DNA follows: TGTGCCAGCAGCCCCACCCTCGCGGGGCAAGAGACCCAGTACTTC.

This clonotype occurred many times. The J gene is TRBJ2-7, the V gene TRBV10-3; 9 nucleotides agree with TRBD1. The germline V gene has CDR1 ENHRY and CDR2 SYGVKD. V lost 3 bases and J lost 0; bases outside the gene matches: 18. The CDR3 extends over 20 amino acids. CDR3 in amino acids: CAISDFFLIPGQGNSYEQYF. As DNA, the CDR3 is TGTGCCATCAGTGATTTTTTCCTCATCCCGGGACAGGGAAACTCCTACGAGCAGTACTTC.

This clonotype was picked up many times. The chain combines TRBV6-1 with TRBJ1-2; a possible D gene is TRBD1 (5 bases). CDR3 size: 14 residues. CDR1 is MNHNS and CDR2 is SASEGT in the germline V gene. V lost 6 bases to trimming and J lost 2 bases, with 13 bases between them. The CDR3 DNA is TGTGCCAGCAGGCCCGGGGGACGGAACTATGGCTACACCTTC. Encoded protein: CASRPGGRNYGYTF.

This clonotype was seen ten or more times. The V gene is TRBV29-1, the J gene TRBJ2-3; D remains ambiguous. Germline V gene sequence: CDR1 SQVTM, CDR2 ANQGSEA. V was shortened by 3 bases and J by 2 bases, with 15 bases between the two germline ends. There are 15 residues in the CDR3. The CDR3, as DNA: TGCAGCGTTGATCGAAAGGGTCGATACACAGATACGCAGTATTTT. It is translated as CSVDRKGRYTDTQYF.

The chain is built from TRBV5-4 and TRBJ2-3, with 11 bases identical to TRBD2. Trimming cost V 4 bases and J 0 bases; bases outside gene matches: 7. From germline, CDR1 is SGHNT and CDR2 YYREEE (reference sequence). The CDR3 is made up of 17 amino acids. The CDR3 region is CASSIRLAGTSTDTQYF. Written as DNA, the CDR3 is TGTGCCAGCAGCATAAGACTAGCGGGAACTAGCACAGATACGCAGTATTTT.

The V gene is TRBV14, the J gene TRBJ1-6; maybe TRBD1 (6 bases). CDR1 and CDR2 (germline): SGHDN, FVKESK. V was cut by 4 bases and J by 5 bases, with 12 bases left in between. The CDR3 length is 15 residues. The CDR3 bases are TGTGCCAGCAGCCTAACGGACAGTAATAATTCACCCCTCCACTTT. Its protein product is CASSLTDSNNSPLHF.

The chain is built from TRBV20-1 and TRBJ2-1; no clear D. This CDR3 has 14 residues. The germline V gene encodes CDR1 DFQATT and CDR2 SNEGSKA (reference sequence). With 0 bases removed from V and 3 bases from J, the gap between germline ends came to 9 bases. The CDR3 coding sequence is TGCAGTGCTAGAGAGGAGTACGGCTACAATGAGCAGTTCTTC. Its protein product is CSAREEYGYNEQFF.

This clonotype was seen at least ten times. This sequence joins TRBV5-1 and TRBJ1-1; maybe TRBD1 (6 bases). The CDR3 covers 14 residues. CDR1 is SGHRS, CDR2 YFSETQ, per germline. V dropped 4 bases and J dropped 3 bases, with 13 bases sitting between them. In nucleotides, the CDR3 is TGCGCCAGCAGCCTCCAACAGGGAGACACTGAAGCTTTCTTT. This codes for CASSLQQGDTEAFF.

The J gene is TRBJ2-3, the V gene TRBV7-8; TRBD2 might be the D (5 bases). The ends were cut back, 5 bases at V and 4 bases at J, with 22 bases in the middle. Per the germline V gene, CDR1 is SGHVS and CDR2 is FQNEAQ. This CDR3 region has 17 residues. The CDR3 DNA reads as TGTGCCAGCAGCGCAAGATTTGGCGGGCCGAGCGCAGATACGCAGTATTTT. Translation gives CASSARFGGPSADTQYF.

The CDR3 loop is CSARATYEQYF. The CDR3 DNA is TGCAGTGCTAGAGCTACCTACGAGCAGTACTTC. The rearrangement links TRBV20-1 to TRBJ2-7; no clear D gene. The germline V gene encodes CDR1 DFQATT and CDR2 SNEGSKA (reference sequence). This CDR3 is 11 amino acids long. Between the trimmed V and J ends, which lost 1 base and 2 bases, there was a span of 3 bases.

This clonotype occurred many times. This chain links TRBV2 with TRBJ1-2; tentatively, D is TRBD1 (6 bases). This CDR3 has 13 residues. Per germline, CDR1 SNHLY and CDR2 FYNNEI. Trimming took off 8 bases at V and 6 bases at J, with 16 bases between the two ends. The CDR3 nucleotides are TGTGCCAGCGCCCGAACAGGGAGGGATGGCTACACCTTC. It is translated as CASARTGRDGYTF.